This TCR beta chain was sequenced in a study of blood T cell repertoires in COVID-19. Study overall: COVID-19 samples collected from the United States, Italy and Spain covered acute and convalescent phases. T cells, B-cell-depleted T cells, or PBMCs supplied cDNA or gDNA.

Seattle's enrolled individuals joined amid active infection and were then monitored longitudinally. The CDR3 contains 17 residues. The germline V and J ends were trimmed by 0 bases and 7 bases, with 16 bases remaining between them. The germline gives CDR1 LGHNA, CDR2 YSLEER. Original data processing: Researchers report that nucleated cell counts were estimated from reference gene primer amplification. Data came from immunoSEQ multiplex PCR; TCRdb stores just in-frame clones and leaves some out. V, J and clone size are taken as reported in that table, and D and trimming were inferred from the DNA itself. This sample has some 300,000 clones, with roughly 90% found just once.

The sequenced sample was peripheral blood. The chain carries TRBV4-3 and TRBJ1-6, with D perhaps matching TRBD1 (5 bases). The sequence came from a woman between 40 and 55 years old with COVID-19, enrolled during active disease. The CDR3 nucleotides read TGCGCCAGCAGCCAAGATGGGGCGTTGGGGTGGAATTCACCCCTCCACTTT. Protein: CASSQDGALGWNSPLHF.